Reported below is one T cell receptor beta chain. Per germline, CDR1 PRHDT and CDR2 FYEKMQ (reference sequence). V lost 2 bases to trimming and J lost 12 bases; unmatched junction nucleotides: 8. The CDR3 is made up of 14 amino acids. This entry is derived from a study of blood T cell repertoires in COVID-19. Study in general: Samples representing acute and convalescent COVID-19 were sourced from the United States, Italy and Spain. The analysed material was cDNA or gDNA that came from T cells, B-cell-depleted T cells, or PBMCs.

Repertoires were generated with immunoSEQ multiplex PCR, while TCRdb's copy carries only in-frame clones and drops some. The sample records almost 250,000 clones, more than 75% being singletons. V and J are TRBV13 and TRBJ1-4; 8 bases fit TRBD1. The specimen sequenced was peripheral blood. The sequence derives from a woman aged 55-75 years who had recovered from COVID-19. The CDR3 region is CASSLLQGGIELFF. The CDR3 nucleotides are TGTGCCAGCAGCTTATTACAGGGGGGGATTGAACTGTTTTTT.